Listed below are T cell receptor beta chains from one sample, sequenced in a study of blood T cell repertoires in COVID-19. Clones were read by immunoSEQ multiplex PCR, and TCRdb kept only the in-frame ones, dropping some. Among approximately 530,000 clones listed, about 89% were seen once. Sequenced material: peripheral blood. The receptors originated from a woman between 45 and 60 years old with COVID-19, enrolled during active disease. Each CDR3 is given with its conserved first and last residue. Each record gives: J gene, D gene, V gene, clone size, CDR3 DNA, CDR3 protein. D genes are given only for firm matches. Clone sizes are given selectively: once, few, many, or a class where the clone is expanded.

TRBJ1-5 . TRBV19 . TGTGCCAGTAGAGAGTTTTTTAACAATCAGCCCCAGCATTTT CASREFFNNQPQHF
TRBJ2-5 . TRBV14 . TGTGCCAGCAGCCAAGGTTTCTCCCGGGGGAGTCCTCAAGAGACCCAGTACTTC CASSQGFSRGSPQETQYF
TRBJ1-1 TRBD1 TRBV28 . TGTGCCAGCAGTTTATGGGGGACAGGGGTGAACACTGAAGCTTTCTTT CASSLWGTGVNTEAFF
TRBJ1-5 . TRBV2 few TGTGCCAGCAGTGAACTCAGGTTAGGCAATCAGCCCCAGCATTTT CASSELRLGNQPQHF
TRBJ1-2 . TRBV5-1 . TGCGCCAGCAGCTTTAATCCAGGGCAAGGCTACACCTTC CASSFNPGQGYTF
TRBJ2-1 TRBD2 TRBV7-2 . TGTGCCAGCAGCTTGTCCCCCCTAGCGGGGTCTTACAATGAGCAGTTCTTC CASSLSPLAGSYNEQFF
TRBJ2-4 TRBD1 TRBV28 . TGTGCCAGCAGTTTCCAGGGGGCGTCCAACATTCAGTACTTC CASSFQGASNIQYF
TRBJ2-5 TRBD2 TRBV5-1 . TGCGCCAGCAGCTTGGCCGGTAGCGGGGGAGAGACCCAGTACTTC CASSLAGSGGETQYF
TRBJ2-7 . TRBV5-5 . TGTGCCAGCAGCTATGGTTTTCGGGAAACCCTCGAGCAGTACTTC CASSYGFRETLEQYF
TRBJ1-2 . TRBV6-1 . TGTGCCAGCAGTGAGAGGGGGTTCGCCTATGGCTACACCTTC CASSERGFAYGYTF
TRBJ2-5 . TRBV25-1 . TGTGCCAGCAGTGAATACCCGGCGGGGCCCGTCCAAGAGACCCAGTACTTC CASSEYPAGPVQETQYF
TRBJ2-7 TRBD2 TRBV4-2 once TGTGCCAGCAGCCCTCCTGGAGCGGGGGGGCACGAGCAGTACTTC CASSPPGAGGHEQYF
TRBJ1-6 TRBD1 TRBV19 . TGTGCCAGTACTGTGGACAGGGGTGGGGATTCACCCCTCCACTTT CASTVDRGGDSPLHF
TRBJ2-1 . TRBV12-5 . TGTGCTAGTGGTTTGACGGTTGGGCAGTTCTTC CASGLTVGQFF
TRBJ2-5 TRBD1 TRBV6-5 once TGTGCCAGCAGTTCACTCGACAGGGGGCGATTGGAGACCCAGTACTTC CASSSLDRGRLETQYF
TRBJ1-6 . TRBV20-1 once TGCAGTGCTAGTATGAACGCGGCTTCACCCCTCCACTTT CSASMNAASPLHF
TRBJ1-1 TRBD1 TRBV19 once TGTGCCAGTAGTGTCCAGGGGGGAACTGAAGCTTTCTTT CASSVQGGTEAFF
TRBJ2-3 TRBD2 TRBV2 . TGTGCCAGCAGTTTATTTAGCGGGGGGAGCACAGATACGCAGTATTTT CASSLFSGGSTDTQYF
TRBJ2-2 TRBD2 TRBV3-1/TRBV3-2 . TGTGCCAGCAGCCAGGAACGCGGGGGGCGGTACACCGGGGAGCTGTTTTTT CASSQERGGRYTGELFF
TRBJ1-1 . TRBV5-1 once TGCGCCAGCAGCTTGGAGAGTCGGACTGAAGCTTTCTTT CASSLESRTEAFF
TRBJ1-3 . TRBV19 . TGTGCCAGTAGTATAGACGCAGGGGCTGGAAACACCATATATTTT CASSIDAGAGNTIYF
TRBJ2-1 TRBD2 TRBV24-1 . TGTGCCACCAGTGACCCGACTAGCGGGGGGGCAGGGGAGCAGTTCTTC CATSDPTSGGAGEQFF
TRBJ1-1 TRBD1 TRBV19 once TGTGCCAGTAGTCCCGGGACAGGGTCGATCACTGAAGCTTTCTTT CASSPGTGSITEAFF
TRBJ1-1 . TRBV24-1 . TGTGCCACCAGAGACAGTCTTAACACTGAAGCTTTCTTT CATRDSLNTEAFF
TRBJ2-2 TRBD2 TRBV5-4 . TGTGCCAGCAGCATGGGACTAGCGGGGACCGGGGAGCTGTTTTTT CASSMGLAGTGELFF
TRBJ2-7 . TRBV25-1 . TGTGCCAGCAGTGATTCGGTTACGACAGCTACCATGTACGAGCAGTACTTC CASSDSVTTATMYEQYF
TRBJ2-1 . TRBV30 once TGTGCCTGGGGTGCCGGAGTCCGTGGGGAGCAGTTCTTC CAWGAGVRGEQFF
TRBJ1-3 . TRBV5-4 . TGTGCCAGCAGCCCCCATCCAGACAGTCCTGGAAACACCATATATTTT CASSPHPDSPGNTIYF
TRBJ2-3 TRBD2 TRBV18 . TGTGCCAGCTCACCAAGCGGGGGGGCAGCAGATACGCAGTATTTT CASSPSGGAADTQYF
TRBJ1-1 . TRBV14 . TGTGCCAGCTCGGGGGGCTCGGGGATGAACACTGAAGCTTTCTTT CASSGGSGMNTEAFF
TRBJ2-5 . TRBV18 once TGTGCCAGCTCACCGGGCTCTACCCAGTACTTC CASSPGSTQYF
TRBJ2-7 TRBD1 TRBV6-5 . TGTGCCAGCAGTCCATCGGCGGGACAGGGGTACGAGCAGTACTTC CASSPSAGQGYEQYF
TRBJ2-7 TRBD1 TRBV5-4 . TGTGCCAGCAGCGCCCGGGACAGGGGCTCCTACGAGCAGTACTTC CASSARDRGSYEQYF
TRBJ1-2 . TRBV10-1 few TGCGCCAGCCTAGGGGGGGCCGAGGAGTATGGCTACACCTTC CASLGGAEEYGYTF
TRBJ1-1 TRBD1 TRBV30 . TGTGCCTGGTCTGTGGGACAGGGGGCGGTTGGGACTGAAGCTTTCTTT CAWSVGQGAVGTEAFF
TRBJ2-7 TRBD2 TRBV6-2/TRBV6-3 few TGTGCCAGCAGTTACCGGACTAGCGGACTCTACGAGCAGTACTTC CASSYRTSGLYEQYF
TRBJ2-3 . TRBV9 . TGTGCCAGCAGCGTAGATACGAGGGCAGATACGCAGTATTTT CASSVDTRADTQYF
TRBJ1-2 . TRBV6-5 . TGTGCCAGCAGTCGAACTACCACAGGGAGCGGCGGCTACACCTTC CASSRTTTGSGGYTF
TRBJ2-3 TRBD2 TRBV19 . TGTGCCAGTAGCTGGACTAGCGGGGGGCATTATTTT CASSWTSGGHYF
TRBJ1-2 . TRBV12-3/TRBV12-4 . TGTGCCAGCAGCCCCCGTCGGGACTATGGCTACACCTTC CASSPRRDYGYTF
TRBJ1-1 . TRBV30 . TGTGCCTGGAGAGGGAGGGTGGACACTGAAGCTTTCTTT CAWRGRVDTEAFF
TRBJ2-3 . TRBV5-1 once TGCGCCAGCAGCCCAGGGTTTAGCGGAGACACAGATACGCAGTATTTT CASSPGFSGDTDTQYF
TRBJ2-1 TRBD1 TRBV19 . TGTGCCAGTAGTACCCTCGACAGGGGAGGACAGTTCTTC CASSTLDRGGQFF
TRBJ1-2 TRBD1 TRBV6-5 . TGTGCCAGCAGTCCGGACAGGTACTATGGCTACACCTTC CASSPDRYYGYTF
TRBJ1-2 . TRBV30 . TGTGCCTGGAGTGTGGGCCCCACAGGGAACGGCTACACCTTC CAWSVGPTGNGYTF
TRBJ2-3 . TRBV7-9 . TGTGCCAGCAGCCCGGACACGACAGATACGCAGTATTTT CASSPDTTDTQYF
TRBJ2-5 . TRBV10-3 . TGTGCCATCAGTGAGTCGGAAGGGGTAGAGACCCAGTACTTC CAISESEGVETQYF
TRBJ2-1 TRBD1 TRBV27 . TGTGCCAGCAGTGACAGGGCTGGTATCGTGGGGCAGTTCTTC CASSDRAGIVGQFF
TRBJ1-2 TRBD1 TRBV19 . TGTGCCAGTAGACGGACCGGGACAGGGGGCGCCTATGGCTACACCTTC CASRRTGTGGAYGYTF
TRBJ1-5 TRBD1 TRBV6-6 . TGTGCCAGCAGTTACGGGGGACAGGGCAATCAGCCCCAGCATTTT CASSYGGQGNQPQHF
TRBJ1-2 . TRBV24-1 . TGTGCCACCAGTGACCCTGGACGAGGGGAGGGTGGCTACACCTTC CATSDPGRGEGGYTF
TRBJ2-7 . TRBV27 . TGTGCCAGCAGCCTATTGGAGGGAGCCTACGAGCAGTACTTC CASSLLEGAYEQYF
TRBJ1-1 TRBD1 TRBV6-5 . TGTGCCGCGTACTCCCCGGGACAGAGGATCACTGAAGCTTTCTTT CAAYSPGQRITEAFF
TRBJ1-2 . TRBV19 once TGTGCCAGTAGTATCGGGAGGGGTCGGAACTATGGCTACACCTTC CASSIGRGRNYGYTF
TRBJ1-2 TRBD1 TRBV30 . TGTGCCTGGACTCCGGGACAGGGGTGGGGCTACACCTTC CAWTPGQGWGYTF